Presented here are 4 T cell receptor beta chains from one specimen sequenced in a study of blood T cell repertoires in COVID-19. Here immunoSEQ multiplex PCR was the method, and the copy in TCRdb shows in-frame clones only, minus some. This table has 270,000 or so clones, approximately 84% appearing once. The sequenced material came from peripheral blood. The receptors originated from a human donor with COVID-19, enrolled during active disease. The donor label of this sample is uncertain.

This chain connects TRBV19 to TRBJ2-3; the D is unclear. V dropped 5 bases and J dropped 1 base, with 16 bases sitting between them. Germline V lookup: CDR1 LNHDA, CDR2 SQIVND (reference sequence). This CDR3 has 16 amino acids. The chain's CDR3 is CASSPETGFRTDTQYF. CDR3 coding DNA: TGTGCCAGTAGTCCCGAAACCGGGTTTCGCACAGATACGCAGTATTTT. The full variable domain, in which reference TRBV19 and TRBJ2-3 provide the parts outside the CDR3, is DGGITQSPKYLFRKEGQNVTLSCEQNLNHDAMYWYRQDPGQGLRLIYYSQIVNDFQKGDIAEGYSVSREKKESFPLTVTSAQKNPTAFYLCASSPETGFRTDTQYFGPGTRLTVL.

J is TRBJ2-7 and V is TRBV6-5; TRBD1 matches 8 bases. Germline V gene lookup returns CDR1 MNHEY and CDR2 SVGAGI. The V and J ends lost 6 bases and 4 bases, in that order; junction bases with no gene match: 8. The CDR3 extends over 14 amino acids. CDR3 amino acids: CASSKGQGGYEQYF. The CDR3 DNA reads as TGTGCCAGCAGCAAAGGACAGGGTGGTTACGAGCAGTACTTC.

This clone was picked up one time. V usage is TRBV7-2 and J usage is TRBJ2-5; the match to TRBD1 covers 12 bases. The CDR3 extends over 15 amino acids. The V segment lost 6 bases and the J segment 5 bases; nucleotides outside the gene matches: 7. Germline V gives CDR1 SGHTA, CDR2 FQGNSA. CDR3 sequence (DNA): TGTGCCAGCAGTCGTCCGGGACAGGGGGCGGAGACCCAGTACTTC. The encoded protein is CASSRPGQGAETQYF.

CDR3 protein: CASDPFRGRTEAFF. The DNA for the CDR3 is TGTGCCAGCGATCCCTTCAGGGGTAGGACTGAAGCTTTCTTT. This chain joins TRBV28 and TRBJ1-1; D is possibly TRBD1 (6 bases). CDR3 length: 14 amino acids. V lost 8 bases and J lost 5, with 18 bases in between. Germline V gene data show CDR1 as MDHEN and CDR2 as SYDVKM.